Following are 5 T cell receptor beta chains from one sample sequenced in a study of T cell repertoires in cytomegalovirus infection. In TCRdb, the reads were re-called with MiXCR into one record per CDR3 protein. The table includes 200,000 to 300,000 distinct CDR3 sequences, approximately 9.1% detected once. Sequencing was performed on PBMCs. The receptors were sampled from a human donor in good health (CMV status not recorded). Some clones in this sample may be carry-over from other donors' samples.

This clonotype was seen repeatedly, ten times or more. For the CDR3, the DNA is TGTGCCAGCAGCTTAGCGTTGGGGTCTGGGGCCAACGTCCTGACTTTC. Its protein product is CASSLALGSGANVLTF. The chain couples TRBV7-2 to TRBJ2-6; D unclear. The germline gives CDR1 SGHTA, CDR2 FQGNSA. Between the trimmed V and J ends, which lost 0 bases and 1 base, there was a span of 7 bases. The CDR3 length is 16 residues.

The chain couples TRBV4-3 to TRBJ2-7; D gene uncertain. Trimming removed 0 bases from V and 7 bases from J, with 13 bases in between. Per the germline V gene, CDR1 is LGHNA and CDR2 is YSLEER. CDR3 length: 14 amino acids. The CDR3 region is CASSQDSRFREQYF. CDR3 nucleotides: TGCGCCAGCAGCCAAGATTCTCGGTTTCGGGAGCAGTACTTC.

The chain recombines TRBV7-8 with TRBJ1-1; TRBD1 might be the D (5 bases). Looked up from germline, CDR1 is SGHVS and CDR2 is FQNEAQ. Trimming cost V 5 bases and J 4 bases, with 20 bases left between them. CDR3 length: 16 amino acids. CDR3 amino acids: CASSPTPGSRGTEAFF. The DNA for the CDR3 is TGTGCCAGCAGCCCCACCCCAGGGTCTCGTGGCACTGAAGCTTTCTTT.

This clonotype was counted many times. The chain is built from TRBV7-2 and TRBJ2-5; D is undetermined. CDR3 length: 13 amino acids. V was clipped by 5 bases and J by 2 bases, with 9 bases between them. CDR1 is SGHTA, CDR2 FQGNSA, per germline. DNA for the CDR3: TGTGCCAGCAGCCCGGACCCACAAGAGACCCAGTACTTC. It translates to CASSPDPQETQYF.

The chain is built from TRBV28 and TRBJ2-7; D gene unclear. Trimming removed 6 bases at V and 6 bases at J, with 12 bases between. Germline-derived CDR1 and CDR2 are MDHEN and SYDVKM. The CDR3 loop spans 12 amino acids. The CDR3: CASSQTPSEQYF. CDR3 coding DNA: TGTGCCAGCAGCCAGACACCGTCCGAGCAGTACTTC.